This TCR beta chain was sequenced for a study of T cells in Graves' hyperthyroidism and ophthalmopathy. This CDR3 is 16 amino acids long. The ends were cut back, 0 bases at V and 0 bases at J, with 9 bases in the middle. CDR1 is MNHEY, CDR2 SMNVEV, per germline (reference sequence). From RNA transcripts, TCR beta CDR3 regions were amplified. Initially, a first-round RT-PCR of the TCR CDR3 employed the HTBI primer set. TCRdb passed the multiplex PCR reads through MiXCR, listing each CDR3 protein once. Of almost 250,000 distinct CDR3 sequences in the sample, over 20% were seen once. The TCR sequence derives from a woman in her thirties or forties with Graves' ophthalmopathy. The genes are TRBV27 and TRBJ2-4; D call uncertain. Sequenced: blood. CDR3 nucleotides: TGTGCCAGCAGTTTATCGCTCGGCTTAGCCAAAAACATTCAGTACTTC. Translating gives CASSLSLGLAKNIQYF.